A single sample is the source of the 10 T cell receptor beta chains below, sequenced in a study of shared clonotypes between healthy human individuals. Some clones are missing from TCRdb's copy, which holds only in-frame ones; the method was immunoSEQ multiplex PCR. The top ten clones hold 15% to 20% of a sample with a few hundred thousand clones, roughly 84% of them seen once. The sequencing input was memory CD8+ T cells sorted from blood. Sample subset: CD45RO+ cells pooled with CCR7-negative TemRA cells. The receptors here all came from a young man in good health.

The V gene is TRBV6-5, the J gene TRBJ2-5, with D perhaps matching TRBD1 (6 bases). V was clipped by 4 bases and J by 5 bases, with 14 bases between them. CDR1 MNHEY and CDR2 SVGAGI come from the germline V gene. The CDR3 loop spans 14 amino acids. The CDR3 bases are TGTGCCAGCAGTTTCCTCAGGGGTCGGGAGACCCAGTACTTC. The encoded protein is CASSFLRGRETQYF.

The CDR3 here is CASSPSIEAFF. In nucleotides, the CDR3 is TGTGCCAGCAGCCCGTCGATTGAAGCTTTCTTT. The chain carries TRBV7-9 and TRBJ1-1; D gene ambiguous. Per the germline V gene, CDR1 is SEHNR and CDR2 is FQNEAQ (reference sequence). The V end was cut by 5 bases, the J end by 7 bases, with 8 bases between. This CDR3 region has 11 residues. Looking up the rest from reference TRBV7-9 and TRBJ1-1 gives the full variable domain: DTGVSQNPRHKITKRGQNVTFRCDPISEHNRLYWYRQTLGQGPEFLTYFQNEAQLEKSRLLSDRFSAERPKGSFSTLEIQRTEQGDSAMYLCASSPSIEAFFGQGTRLTVV.

The CDR3 DNA reads as TGTGCCAGCAGTAGCGGGACAGGGTACGAGACCCAGTACTTC. Amino acids: CASSSGTGYETQYF. The V call is TRBV28, the J call TRBJ2-5; TRBD1 aligns across 9 bases. CDR1 and CDR2 from the germline V gene are MDHEN and SYDVKM. Trimming cost V 5 bases and J 5 bases; bases outside gene matches: 6. The CDR3 totals 14 residues. The whole variable domain, remainder taken from reference TRBV28 and TRBJ2-5, is DVKVTQSSRYLVKRTGEKVFLECVQDMDHENMFWYRQDPGLGLRLIYFSYDVKMKEKGDIPEGYSVSREKKERFSLILESASTNQTSMYLCASSSGTGYETQYFGPGTRLLVL.

This clone is labeled as medium-sized (0.01 to 0.1%). At the DNA level, this CDR3 is encoded by other sequences in the same sample as well. The chain recombines TRBV4-1 with TRBJ2-7, with a possible D match to TRBD2 (6 bases). The V gene's germline CDR1 is MGHRA and CDR2 YSYEKL. The ends were cut back, 8 bases at V and 5 bases at J, with 16 bases in the middle. The CDR3 is made up of 13 amino acids. The CDR3 loop reads CASRGVGGNEQYF. The CDR3 DNA sequence: TGCGCCAGCCGAGGGGTGGGGGGTAACGAGCAGTACTTC.

V and J are TRBV10-2 and TRBJ2-3; D ambiguous. Trimming shortened V by 3 bases and J by 0 bases, and 13 bases separated the two germline ends. Germline CDR1 WSHSY, CDR2 SAAADI. The CDR3 has 16 residues. The DNA for the CDR3 is TGCGCCAGCAGTGACCTCGCTCGACCTAGCACAGATACGCAGTATTTT. Its translation: CASSDLARPSTDTQYF.

V is TRBV7-6 and J is TRBJ2-1; possibly TRBD1 or TRBD2 for D (6 bases each). The V end was cut by 5 bases, the J end by 1 base, with 18 bases between. The germline CDR1 and CDR2 sequences are SGHVS and FNYEAQ. There are 17 residues in the CDR3. In nucleotides, the CDR3 is TGTGCCAGCAGCCCCTCCGGGGGTACAGGGTCCTACAATGAGCAGTTCTTC. It codes for CASSPSGGTGSYNEQFF.

The chain recombines TRBV5-4 with TRBJ1-2; the D gene is possibly TRBD1 (6 bases). Germline V gene sequence: CDR1 SGHNT, CDR2 YYREEE (reference sequence). This CDR3 is built from 15 residues. The V and J ends lost 4 bases and 4 bases respectively, with 17 bases between them. The CDR3 loop is CASSLSTGGGYGYTF. The CDR3 DNA reads TGTGCCAGCAGCCTAAGTACAGGAGGGGGCTATGGCTACACCTTC.

The J gene is TRBJ2-5, the V gene TRBV2; tentatively, D is TRBD2 (5 bases). V was shortened by 0 bases and J by 5 bases, with 16 bases between the two germline ends. Germline assignment: CDR1 SNHLY and CDR2 FYNNEI. This CDR3 is built from 16 residues. Written as DNA, the CDR3 is TGTGCCAGCAGTGAAGCGGAGGAACAGTATTTGGAGACCCAGTACTTC. Protein product: CASSEAEEQYLETQYF.

The chain combines TRBV30 with TRBJ1-3; no firm D call. The germline V gene encodes CDR1 GTSNPN and CDR2 SVGIG (reference sequence). The CDR3 runs to 15 residues. V was shortened by 0 bases and J by 0 bases, with 9 bases between the two germline ends. This chain's CDR3 is CAWSVPWFSGNTIYF. The CDR3 DNA is TGTGCCTGGAGTGTACCTTGGTTCTCTGGAAACACCATATATTTT.

Details on this clone: Mismatch with germline at one junction end may stem from a read error. As DNA, the CDR3 is TGTGCCAGCAGTTACCCACAGGAGCGAGATATCTCCTACAGTGAGCAGTTCTTC. It codes for CASSYPQERDISYSEQFF. The chain combines TRBV7-8 with TRBJ2-1; D might be TRBD1 (5 bases). This CDR3 contains 18 residues. Germline V lookup: CDR1 SGHVS, CDR2 FQNEAQ.